Shown below are 23 T cell receptor beta chains from a single sample sequenced in a study of tumor-infiltrating lymphocytes in primary liver carcinoma. A primer in the constant region served to generate TCR beta cDNA from 450 to 600 ng of total RNA. The TCR beta library was amplified through three nested multiplex PCR rounds in a modified ARM-PCR procedure. A C-beta reverse primer was combined with TRBV1-TRBV30 forward primers in the first two PCR rounds, and each round had approximately 9 cycles. TCRdb used MiXCR to reprocess the multiplex PCR reads, holding one entry per CDR3 protein. The sample lists around 70,000 distinct CDR3 sequences, over 60% occurring once. Unsorted bulk tissue of roughly 18-32 mg yielded co-extracted RNA and DNA. Specimen: liver tumor tissue from sampling region 4. Subset described: tumor region T4, right-lateral pole. The receptors stem from a middle-aged man with primary liver carcinoma and hepatitis B virus infection.

Comments on this clonotype: The final CDR3 position lacks the conserved phenylalanine or tryptophan, pointing to a likely read error. The chain uses TRBV12-3 or TRBV12-4 and TRBJ1-3; possible D gene TRBD1, 6 bases. The CDR3 runs 14 residues. CDR3: CASSLQGAGNIIYI. The CDR3 region has the DNA TGTGCCAGCAGCCTACAGGGAGCCGGAAACATCATATATATT.

The chain uses TRBV21-1 and TRBJ1-5. The end of the DNA aligns better with TRBJ2-3, so the J call may be wrong. TRBV21-1 counts as a pseudogene. CDR3 size: 14 residues. The CDR3 DNA follows: TGTACCAGCAGCCGACGCGTTAGCAATCAGCCCCAGTATTTT. This gives the protein CTSSRRVSNQPQYF.

On this clonotype: The junction departs from the called germline gene at one end, perhaps through a read error. CDR3 residues: CAGSLGQQGDYTF. The DNA of the CDR3 is TGTGCCGGCAGCTTAGGCCAGCAGGGTGACTACACCTTC. The chain has TRBV7-9 and TRBJ1-2, with D tentatively TRBD1 (5 bases). The CDR3 covers 13 residues. Germline lookup yields CDR1 SEHNR and CDR2 FQNEAQ (reference sequence).

A word on this clonotype: One junction end does not reproduce the germline sequence, and a read error may be involved. CDR3 DNA sequence: TGTGCCAGCAGCTTCGATTTGGTCGAAAGAGTCGCTGAAACTTTCTTT. The encoded protein is CASSFDLVERVAETFF. The chain combines TRBV11-2 with TRBJ1-1, with D unclear. Germline V gene sequence: CDR1 SGHAT, CDR2 FQNNGV. This CDR3 has 16 residues.

The table lists this clonotype with a few counts. This may stem from a read error, because a much larger clone lies one nucleotide away. The chain combines TRBV6-5 with TRBJ2-7, with 7 positions matching TRBD1. After removal of 9 bases from V and 6 bases from J, the junction contained 14 bases not matched to a gene. Looked up from germline, CDR1 is MNHEY and CDR2 is SVGAGI. The CDR3 loop spans 14 amino acids. The CDR3 reads CASTQIGGMGEQYF. CDR3 DNA sequence: TGTGCCAGTACCCAAATAGGGGGCATGGGCGAGCAGTACTTC.

On this clonotype itself: A read error is likely, as this CDR3 ends without the conserved phenylalanine or tryptophan. V gene TRBV7-9 combines with J gene TRBJ2-7; D gene ambiguous. V was clipped by 4 bases and J by 0 bases, with 7 bases between them. The CDR3 totals 13 residues. In germline, CDR1 is SEHNR, CDR2 FQNEAQ (reference sequence). The CDR3 DNA is TGTGCCAGCAGCTCGTCTAGCTCCTACGAGCAGTACTCC. Its protein product is CASSSSSSYEQYS.

The table lists this clonotype with a count of one. As the CDR3 is not closed by the conserved phenylalanine or tryptophan, this likely results from a read error. The V call is TRBV11-2, the J call TRBJ2-2; 9 nucleotides line up with TRBD2. The CDR3 is made up of 16 amino acids. Per the germline V gene, CDR1 is SGHAT and CDR2 is FQNNGV. The chain's CDR3 is CASSLVALAGIGELFY. Written as DNA, the CDR3 is TGTGCTAGCAGCTTAGTGGCGCTAGCGGGAATCGGGGAGCTGTTTTAT.

The J gene is TRBJ2-1, the V gene TRBV6-1, with 14 nucleotides matching TRBD2. The germline V gene encodes CDR1 MNHNS and CDR2 SASEGT. This CDR3 has 17 amino acids. The CDR3 here is CGNSALGTSGSGNEQFF. The CDR3 bases are TGTGGCAACAGTGCCCTGGGGACTAGCGGGAGCGGGAATGAGCAGTTCTTC.

Details on this clonotype: A read error may produce the germline difference seen at one junction end. This sequence joins TRBV4-2 and TRBJ2-1; D tentatively reads TRBD1 or TRBD2 (6 bases each). This CDR3 is 13 amino acids long. Germline values: CDR1 LGHNA, CDR2 YNFKEQ. CDR3 nucleotides: TGTGCCAGCAACCGACAGGAGGGCAGTGAGCAGTCCTTC. Amino acid sequence: CASNRQEGSEQSF.

Within the sample, this clonotype is medium-sized. CDR3 region: CASSRQETQYF. As DNA, the CDR3 is TGTGCCAGCAGTAGGCAAGAGACCCAGTACTTC. V usage is TRBV12-3 or TRBV12-4 and J usage is TRBJ2-5; the D is unclear. V lost 5 bases, J lost 2 bases, and 3 bases lay in between. There are 11 residues in the CDR3.

The chain is built from TRBV5-6 and TRBJ2-5, with 7 bases lining up with TRBD1. The CDR3 loop spans 13 amino acids. Germline V CDR1 and CDR2: SGHDT, YYEEEE. The V and J ends lost 8 bases and 4 bases, in that order; junction bases with no gene match: 8. CDR3 in amino acids: CARRQGEGETQYF. The DNA of the CDR3 is TGTGCCAGAAGACAGGGCGAGGGAGAGACCCAGTACTTC.

The rearrangement joins TRBV11-2 to TRBJ2-5; a weak D match, TRBD2 (6 bases). V dropped 10 bases and J dropped 7 bases, with 28 bases sitting between them. The CDR3 is 16 amino acids. The V gene's germline CDR1 is SGHAT and CDR2 FQNNGV. CDR3 protein: CANRSRDSAHRWTQYF. The CDR3 DNA follows: TGTGCCAACAGATCCCGGGACTCGGCCCACCGATGGACCCAGTACTTC.

In the case of this clonotype: One junction end disagrees with the germline gene, perhaps due to a read error. The chain uses TRBV28 and TRBJ2-6, with TRBD1 as a possible D gene (5 bases). This CDR3 spans 16 amino acids. CDR1 and CDR2 (germline): MDHEN, SYDVKM. The CDR3 DNA follows: TGTGCCAGCAGTTTCCCACTGACGTCTGGGGCCAACGTCCCGACTTTC. Protein product: CASSFPLTSGANVPTF.

On this clonotype itself: This may arise from a read error, as a much more abundant clone is one base away. The chain links TRBV7-2 to TRBJ2-1; 7 nucleotides line up with TRBD1. Germline V gene data show CDR1 as SGHTA and CDR2 as FQGNSA. The CDR3 is 15 residues long. In DNA, the CDR3 is TGTGCCATCAGCCCGGAAACAGGGGAACGTAATGAGCAGTTCTTC. Amino acids: CAISPETGERNEQFF.

This clonotype was observed a few times. The junction differs from germline at one of its ends, possibly a read error. The gene calls are TRBV5-1 and TRBJ2-5; 13 bases fit TRBD2. The CDR3 totals 15 residues. CDR1 SGHRS and CDR2 YFSETQ come from the germline V gene. The CDR3 region is CASSTGTSGKETHYF. CDR3 in DNA: TGCGCTAGCAGCACAGGGACTAGCGGGAAAGAGACCCACTACTTC.

With regard to this clonotype: A much larger clone sits a single nucleotide away, making a read error possible. This chain joins TRBV2 and TRBJ2-3, with 8 bases identical to TRBD2. The germline V gene encodes CDR1 SNHLY and CDR2 FYNNEI. The V segment lost 3 bases and the J segment 4 bases; nucleotides outside the gene matches: 6. The CDR3 loop spans 15 amino acids. Here the CDR3 DNA reads TGTGCCAGCAGTGATGGTGCGGGAGGTCCAGATACGCAGTATTTT. Translating it yields CASSDGAGGPDTQYF.

Note on this clonotype: A much larger clone differs by one base, so this may be a read error. The chain carries TRBV5-1 and TRBJ1-4; D is unresolved. Germline-derived CDR1 and CDR2 are SGHRS and YFSETQ. The CDR3 length is 11 residues. V lost 2 bases and J lost 8, with 4 bases in between. The CDR3 loop is CASSFLEKLFF. The DNA of the CDR3 is TGCGCCAGCAGCTTCCTCGAAAAACTGTTTTTT.

In the case of this clonotype: Given the absence of the conserved phenylalanine or tryptophan at the CDR3 end, a read error is likely. J is TRBJ2-1 and V is TRBV11-1; 14 bases are a match to TRBD2. The end of the DNA aligns better with TRBJ2-7, so the J call may be wrong. Germline loops: CDR1 SGHAT, CDR2 FQDESV (reference sequence). The CDR3 runs to 17 residues. CDR3 amino acids: CADSLGLAGEVDNEQYL. The CDR3 DNA sequence: TGTGCCGACAGCCTGGGACTAGCGGGAGAAGTTGACAATGAGCAGTACTTA.

Note on this clonotype: One end of the junction is discordant with germline, which a read error may explain. V is TRBV12-3 or TRBV12-4 and J is TRBJ2-1; 9 bases agree with TRBD1. The CDR3 loop spans 16 amino acids. The CDR3 spells CASCLPGTGLRGEQSF. In DNA, the CDR3 is TGTGCCAGCTGTTTGCCCGGGACAGGGCTCCGGGGTGAGCAGTCCTTC.

This clonotype was detected ten times or more. The CDR3 here is CASSLPGTNQPQHF. The DNA of the CDR3 is TGTGCCAGCAGCTTACCAGGAACTAATCAGCCCCAGCATTTT. The V and J genes are TRBV7-8 and TRBJ1-5, with no clear D. V lost 2 bases, J lost 4 bases, and 9 bases lay in between. Germline lookup yields CDR1 SGHVS and CDR2 FQNEAQ. CDR3 length: 14 amino acids.

On this clonotype itself: A junction boundary mismatches the germline segment, possibly from a read error. The chain recombines TRBV12-3 or TRBV12-4 with TRBJ2-5, with D maybe TRBD2 (5 bases). The CDR3 is 12 residues long. The CDR3 loop is CASNRSGETQCF. CDR3 nucleotides: TGTGCCAGCAATCGGAGCGGTGAGACCCAGTGCTTC.

Of note for this clonotype: One end of the junction does not line up with germline, which may come from a read error. V usage is TRBV6-2 or TRBV6-3 and J usage is TRBJ2-7; D is possibly TRBD2 (5 bases). The germline gives CDR1 MNHEY, CDR2 SVGEGT. The CDR3 is made up of 17 amino acids. CDR3 sequence reads: CASSPASGLGRFYEHYF. Written as DNA, the CDR3 is TGTGCCAGCAGCCCCGCTTCCGGGCTTGGGAGATTCTACGAGCATTACTTC.

As regards this clonotype: Germline and junction disagree at one end, which may indicate a read error. The rearrangement links TRBV4-2 to TRBJ1-4; TRBD1 is a possible D gene (6 bases). Germline V gives CDR1 LGHNA, CDR2 YNFKEQ. This CDR3 contains 15 residues. CDR3 sequence reads: CASRQDQGLGEKRFF. CDR3 coding DNA: TGTGCCAGCAGACAAGACCAGGGGCTCGGTGAAAAACGGTTTTTT.